The clone carrying this TCR beta chain was observed many times. Its specificity is not known. This sample stems from a study of Graves' ophthalmopathy and Graves' hyperthyroidism. As the template, RNA transcripts were used to amplify TCR beta CDR3 regions. An opening RT-PCR round employed HTBI primers and preceded a second-round multiplex PCR. TCRdb re-called the multiplex PCR reads with MiXCR, one entry per CDR3 protein. This table holds roughly 300,000 distinct CDR3 sequences, roughly a sixth found once. Overall study findings and caveats: Ophthalmopathy was separated from stable hyperthyroidism by a 13-signature model with 87.88% sensitivity and about 79% specificity.

Patients with other autoimmune diseases, uncontrolled infections, pregnancy or lactation were excluded. The CDR3 length is 16 residues. Germline V gene sequence: CDR1 SGHAT, CDR2 FQNNGV. The trim removed 5 bases at V and 3 bases at J, leaving 10 bases unmatched. The chain combines TRBV11-2 with TRBJ1-2, with TRBD1 matching over 9 bases. The receptor comes from an adult man with Graves' ophthalmopathy. The sample comprised peripheral blood. The CDR3 here is CASSPTSDRGYYGYTF. The CDR3 DNA reads as TGTGCCAGCAGCCCTACTTCGGACAGGGGTTACTATGGCTACACCTTC.